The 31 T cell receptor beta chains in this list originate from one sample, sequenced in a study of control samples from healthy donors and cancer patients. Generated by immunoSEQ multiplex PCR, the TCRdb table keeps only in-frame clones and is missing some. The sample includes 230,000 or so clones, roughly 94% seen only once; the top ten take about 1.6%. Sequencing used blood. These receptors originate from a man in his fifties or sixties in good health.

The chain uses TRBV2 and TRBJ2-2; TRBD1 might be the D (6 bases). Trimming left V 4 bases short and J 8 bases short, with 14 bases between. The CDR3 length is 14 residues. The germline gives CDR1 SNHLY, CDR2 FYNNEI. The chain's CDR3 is CASSGQALAGELFF. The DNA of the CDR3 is TGTGCCAGCAGTGGACAGGCGCTAGCTGGGGAGCTGTTTTTT.

The CDR3 DNA reads TGTGCCAGCAGCCAAGATCAGGGACCGGGCTCACCCCTCCACTTT. It specifies CASSQDQGPGSPLHF. The chain couples TRBV3-1 (or the pseudogene TRBV3-2) to TRBJ1-6; TRBD1 might be the D (5 bases). This CDR3 spans 15 amino acids. Germline CDR1 is LGHDT and CDR2 is YNNKEL (reference sequence). Trimming removed 0 bases at V and 10 bases at J, with 13 bases between.

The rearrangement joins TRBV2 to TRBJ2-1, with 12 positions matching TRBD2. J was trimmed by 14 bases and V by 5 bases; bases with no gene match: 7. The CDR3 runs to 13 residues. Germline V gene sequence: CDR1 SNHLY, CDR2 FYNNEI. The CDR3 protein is CASSSSSGGAEFF. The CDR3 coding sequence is TGTGCCAGCAGTTCCTCTAGCGGGGGGGCCGAGTTCTTC.

The CDR3 spells CASSLRQTLDGETQYF. CDR3 in DNA: TGTGCCAGCAGTTTACGCCAGACCTTGGACGGGGAGACCCAGTACTTC. The chain is built from TRBV6-6 and TRBJ2-5; D gene uncertain. This CDR3 is 16 amino acids long. V lost 4 bases and J 5 bases, leaving 20 bases between the germline ends. Germline values: CDR1 MNHNY, CDR2 SVGAGI (reference sequence).

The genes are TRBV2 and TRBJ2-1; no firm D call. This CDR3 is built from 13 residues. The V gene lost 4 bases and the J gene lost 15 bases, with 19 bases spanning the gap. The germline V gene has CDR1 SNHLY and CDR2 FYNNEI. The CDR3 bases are TGTGCCAGCAGTGGGCTACAGATCCAAGGGCTGTTCTTC. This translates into CASSGLQIQGLFF.

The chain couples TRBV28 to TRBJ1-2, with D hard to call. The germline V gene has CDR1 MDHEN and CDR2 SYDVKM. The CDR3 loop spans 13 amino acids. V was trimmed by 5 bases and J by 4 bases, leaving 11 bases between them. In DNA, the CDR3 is TGTGCCAGCAGTCCTCCACGGGGCTATGGCTACACCTTC. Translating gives CASSPPRGYGYTF.

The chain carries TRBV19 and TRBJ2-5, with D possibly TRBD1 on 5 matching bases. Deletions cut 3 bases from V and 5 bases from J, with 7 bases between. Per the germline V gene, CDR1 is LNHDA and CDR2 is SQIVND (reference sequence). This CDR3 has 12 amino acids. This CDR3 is CASSMGPETQYF. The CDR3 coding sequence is TGTGCCAGTAGTATGGGGCCGGAGACCCAGTACTTC.

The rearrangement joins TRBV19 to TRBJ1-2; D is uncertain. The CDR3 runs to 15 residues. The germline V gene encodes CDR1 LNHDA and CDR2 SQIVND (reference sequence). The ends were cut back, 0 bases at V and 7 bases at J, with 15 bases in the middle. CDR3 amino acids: CASSIEAPKGSGYTF. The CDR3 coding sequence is TGTGCCAGTAGTATAGAGGCCCCAAAAGGGAGTGGCTACACCTTC.

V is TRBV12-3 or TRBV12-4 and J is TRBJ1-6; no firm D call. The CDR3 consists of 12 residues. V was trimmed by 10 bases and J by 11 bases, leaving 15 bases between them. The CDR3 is CATGFLGPPLHF. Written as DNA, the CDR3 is TGTGCCACGGGCTTTTTAGGCCCACCCCTCCACTTT.

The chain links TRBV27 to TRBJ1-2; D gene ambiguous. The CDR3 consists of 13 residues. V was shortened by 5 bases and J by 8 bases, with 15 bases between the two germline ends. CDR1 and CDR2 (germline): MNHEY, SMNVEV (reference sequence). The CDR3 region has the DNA TGTGCCAGCAGTACCGACAAAAAGCGAGGCTACACCTTC. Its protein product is CASSTDKKRGYTF.

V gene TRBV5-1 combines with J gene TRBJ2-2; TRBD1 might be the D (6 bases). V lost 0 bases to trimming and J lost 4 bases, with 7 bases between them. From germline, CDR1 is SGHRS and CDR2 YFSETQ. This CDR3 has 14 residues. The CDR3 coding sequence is TGCGCCAGCAGCTTGGAAGGGGGCACCGGGGAGCTGTTTTTT. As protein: CASSLEGGTGELFF.

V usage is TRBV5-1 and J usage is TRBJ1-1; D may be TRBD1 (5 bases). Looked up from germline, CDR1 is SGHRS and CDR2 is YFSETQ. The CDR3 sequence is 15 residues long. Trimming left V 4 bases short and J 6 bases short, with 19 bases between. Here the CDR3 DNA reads TGCGCCAGCAGCCCGGAAGGGGTGCGGGGGGCTGAAGCTTTCTTT. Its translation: CASSPEGVRGAEAFF.

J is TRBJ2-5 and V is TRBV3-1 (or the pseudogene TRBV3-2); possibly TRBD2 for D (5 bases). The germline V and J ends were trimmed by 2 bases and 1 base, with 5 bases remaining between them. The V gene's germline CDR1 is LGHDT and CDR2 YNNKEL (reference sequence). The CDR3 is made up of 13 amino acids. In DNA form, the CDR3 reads TGTGCCAGCAGCCAACGGGGCCAAGAGACCCAGTACTTC. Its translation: CASSQRGQETQYF.

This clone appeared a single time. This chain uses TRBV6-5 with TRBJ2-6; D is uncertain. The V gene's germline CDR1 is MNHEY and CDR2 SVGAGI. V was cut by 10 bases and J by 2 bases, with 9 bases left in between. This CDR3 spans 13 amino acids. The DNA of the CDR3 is TGTGCCATCCACTCACCTGGGGCCAACGTCCTGACTTTC. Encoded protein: CAIHSPGANVLTF.

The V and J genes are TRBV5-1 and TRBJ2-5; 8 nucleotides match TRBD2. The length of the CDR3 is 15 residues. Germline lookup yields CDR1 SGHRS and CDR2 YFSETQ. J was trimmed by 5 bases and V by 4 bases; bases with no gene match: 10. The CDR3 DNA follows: TGCGCCAGCAGCCAGTCAGCGGGGGCGAGGGAGACCCAGTACTTC. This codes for CASSQSAGARETQYF.

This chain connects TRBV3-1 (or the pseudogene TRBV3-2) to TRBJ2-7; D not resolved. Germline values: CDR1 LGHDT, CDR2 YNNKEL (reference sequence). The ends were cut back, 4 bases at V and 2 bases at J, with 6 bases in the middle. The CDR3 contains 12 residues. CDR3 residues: CASSLVPYEQYF. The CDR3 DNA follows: TGTGCCAGCAGCCTTGTCCCCTACGAGCAGTACTTC.

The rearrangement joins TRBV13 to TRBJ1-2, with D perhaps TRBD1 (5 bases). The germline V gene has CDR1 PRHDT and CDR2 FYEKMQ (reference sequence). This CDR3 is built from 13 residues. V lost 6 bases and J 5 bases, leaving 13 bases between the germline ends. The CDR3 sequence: CASRLWRGYGYTF. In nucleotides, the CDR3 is TGTGCCAGCAGGCTATGGAGGGGTTATGGCTACACCTTC. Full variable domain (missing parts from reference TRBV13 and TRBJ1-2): AAGVIQSPRHLIKEKRETATLKCYPIPRHDTVYWYQQGPGQDPQFLISFYEKMQSDKGSIPDRFSAQQFSDYHSELNMSSLELGDSALYFCASRLWRGYGYTFGSGTRLTVV.

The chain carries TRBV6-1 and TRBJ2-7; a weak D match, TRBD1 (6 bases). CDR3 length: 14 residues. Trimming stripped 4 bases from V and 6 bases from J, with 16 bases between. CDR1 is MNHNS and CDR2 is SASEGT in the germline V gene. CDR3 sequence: CASSVTQGPGEQYF. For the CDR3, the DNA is TGTGCCAGCAGTGTAACTCAGGGGCCAGGCGAGCAGTACTTC.

The DNA for the CDR3 is TGTGCCAGCAGCTTAGATGGTGTAGGCCGCTACACCTTC. It is translated as CASSLDGVGRYTF. This rearrangement joins TRBV7-2 to TRBJ1-2; D is ambiguous. Germline V lookup: CDR1 SGHTA, CDR2 FQGNSA. The germline V and J ends were trimmed by 1 base and 9 bases, with 12 bases remaining between them. The CDR3 totals 13 residues.

CDR3: CASSRYRDTEAFF. The DNA for the CDR3 is TGTGCCAGCAGTCGCTACAGAGATACTGAAGCTTTCTTT. This rearrangement joins TRBV5-4 to TRBJ1-1; D gene uncertain. Germline V gene lookup returns CDR1 SGHNT and CDR2 YYREEE (reference sequence). The CDR3 loop spans 13 amino acids. The ends were cut back, 5 bases at V and 5 bases at J, with 13 bases in the middle.

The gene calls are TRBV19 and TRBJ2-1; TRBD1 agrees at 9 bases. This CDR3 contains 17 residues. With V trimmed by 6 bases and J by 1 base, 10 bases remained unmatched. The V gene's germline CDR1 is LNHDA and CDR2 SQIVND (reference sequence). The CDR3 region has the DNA TGTGCCAGTAGCTACGGGACAGGGCTCCGTTCCTACAATGAGCAGTTCTTC. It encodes CASSYGTGLRSYNEQFF.

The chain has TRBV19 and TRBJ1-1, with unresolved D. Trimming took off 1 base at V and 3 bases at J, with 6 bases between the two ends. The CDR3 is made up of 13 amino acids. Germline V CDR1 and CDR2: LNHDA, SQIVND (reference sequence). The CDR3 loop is CASSIVRDTEAFF. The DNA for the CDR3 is TGTGCCAGTAGTATAGTCCGGGACACTGAAGCTTTCTTT.

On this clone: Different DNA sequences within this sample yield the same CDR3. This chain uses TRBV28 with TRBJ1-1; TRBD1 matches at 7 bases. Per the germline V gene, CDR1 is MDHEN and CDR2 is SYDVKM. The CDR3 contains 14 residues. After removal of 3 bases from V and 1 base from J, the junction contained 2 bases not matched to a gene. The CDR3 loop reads CASSLRGPNTEAFF. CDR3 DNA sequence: TGTGCCAGCAGTTTGAGGGGGCCGAACACTGAAGCTTTCTTT.

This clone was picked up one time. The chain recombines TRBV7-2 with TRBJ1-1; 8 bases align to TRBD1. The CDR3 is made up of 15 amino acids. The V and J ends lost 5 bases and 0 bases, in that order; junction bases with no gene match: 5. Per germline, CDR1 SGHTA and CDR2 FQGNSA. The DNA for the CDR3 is TGTGCCAGCAGCATTGCAGGGGGCGTGAACACTGAAGCTTTCTTT. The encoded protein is CASSIAGGVNTEAFF.

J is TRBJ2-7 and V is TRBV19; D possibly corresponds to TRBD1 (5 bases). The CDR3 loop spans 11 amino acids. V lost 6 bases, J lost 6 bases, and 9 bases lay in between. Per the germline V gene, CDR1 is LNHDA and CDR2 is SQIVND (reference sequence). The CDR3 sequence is CASSNRGEQYF. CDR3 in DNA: TGTGCCAGTAGCAATAGGGGCGAGCAGTACTTC. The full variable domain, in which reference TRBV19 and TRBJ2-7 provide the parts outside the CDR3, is DGGITQSPKYLFRKEGQNVTLSCEQNLNHDAMYWYRQDPGQGLRLIYYSQIVNDFQKGDIAEGYSVSREKKESFPLTVTSAQKNPTAFYLCASSNRGEQYFGPGTRLTVT.

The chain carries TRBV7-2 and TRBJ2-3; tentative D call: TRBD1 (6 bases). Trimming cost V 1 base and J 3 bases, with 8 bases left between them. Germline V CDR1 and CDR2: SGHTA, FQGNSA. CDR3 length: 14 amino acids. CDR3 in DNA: TGTGCCAGCAGCTTAGTAGGGGGTACAGATACGCAGTATTTT. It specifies CASSLVGGTDTQYF.

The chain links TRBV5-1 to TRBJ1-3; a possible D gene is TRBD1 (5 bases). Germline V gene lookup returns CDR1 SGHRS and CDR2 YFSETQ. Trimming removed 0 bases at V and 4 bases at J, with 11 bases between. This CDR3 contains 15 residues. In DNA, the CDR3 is TGCGCCAGCAGCTTGGCCACGGGACCAGGAAACACCATATATTTT. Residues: CASSLATGPGNTIYF.

CDR3 residues: CASSTDQGGQPQHF. The CDR3 DNA reads TGTGCCAGCAGCACGGACCAAGGAGGTCAGCCCCAGCATTTT. The chain employs TRBV5-4 and TRBJ1-5; D ambiguous. V was clipped by 4 bases and J by 6 bases, with 14 bases between them. The CDR3 runs to 14 residues. Germline V CDR1 and CDR2: SGHNT, YYREEE (reference sequence).

The CDR3 is CATRQPLGVNTEAFF. The CDR3 DNA is TGTGCCACCCGACAGCCGTTGGGGGTTAACACTGAAGCTTTCTTT. The chain is built from TRBV7-2 and TRBJ1-1; D may be TRBD1 (5 bases). CDR1 SGHTA and CDR2 FQGNSA come from the germline V gene. V gave up 10 bases and J gave up 2 bases, with 20 bases separating them. This CDR3 is built from 15 residues.

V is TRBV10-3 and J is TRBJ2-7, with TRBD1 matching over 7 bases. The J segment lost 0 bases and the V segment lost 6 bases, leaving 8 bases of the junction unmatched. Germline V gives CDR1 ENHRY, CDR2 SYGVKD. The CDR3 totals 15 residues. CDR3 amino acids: CAIRGQSPYSYEQYF. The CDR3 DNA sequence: TGTGCCATCAGGGGACAGTCCCCTTACTCCTACGAGCAGTACTTC.

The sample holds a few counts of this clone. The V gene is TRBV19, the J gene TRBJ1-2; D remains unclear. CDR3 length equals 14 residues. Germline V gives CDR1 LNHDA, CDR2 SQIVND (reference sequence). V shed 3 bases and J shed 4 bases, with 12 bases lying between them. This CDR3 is CASSIPGIRYGYTF. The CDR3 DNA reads TGTGCCAGTAGTATCCCGGGTATCCGCTATGGCTACACCTTC.